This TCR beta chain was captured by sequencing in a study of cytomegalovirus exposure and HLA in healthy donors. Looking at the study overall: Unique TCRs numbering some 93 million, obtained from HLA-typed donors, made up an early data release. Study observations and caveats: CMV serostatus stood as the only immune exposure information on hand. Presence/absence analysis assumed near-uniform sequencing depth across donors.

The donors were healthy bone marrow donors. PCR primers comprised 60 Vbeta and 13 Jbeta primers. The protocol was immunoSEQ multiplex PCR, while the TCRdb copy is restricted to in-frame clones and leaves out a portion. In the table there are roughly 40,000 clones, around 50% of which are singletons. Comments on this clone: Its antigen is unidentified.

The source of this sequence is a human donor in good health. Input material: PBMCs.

In DNA form, the CDR3 reads TGTGCCAGCAGTCGGGGGGGATGGACTAGCGGGTACAATGAGCAGTTCTTC. It translates to CASSRGGWTSGYNEQFF. This sequence joins TRBV28 and TRBJ2-1; TRBD2 aligns across 11 bases. Germline assignment: CDR1 MDHEN and CDR2 SYDVKM. With 5 bases clipped from V and 4 bases from J, the junction kept 10 bases outside the gene matches. The CDR3 is 17 amino acids. The variable domain in full, with the rest retrieved from reference TRBV28 and TRBJ2-1, is DVKVTQSSRYLVKRTGEKVFLECVQDMDHENMFWYRQDPGLGLRLIYFSYDVKMKEKGDIPEGYSVSREKKERFSLILESASTNQTSMYLCASSRGGWTSGYNEQFFGPGTRLTVL.